The entry that follows covers one T cell receptor beta chain sequence. The sample comes from a study of blood T cell repertoires in COVID-19. Study as a whole: Acute and convalescent COVID-19 samples came from the United States, Italy and Spain. Sample material is recorded as cDNA or gDNA derived from T cells, B-cell-depleted T cells, or PBMCs.

As originally analysed: From reference gene primer amplification, estimates of nucleated cell counts were derived. The table came from immunoSEQ multiplex PCR; TCRdb's copy has only in-frame clones and leaves some out. The V and J calls and clone size come from that table; D and trimming were worked out from the DNA. The repertoire consists of about 140,000 clones, with about four fifths occurring once and the leading ten covering 4.8%. The CDR3 loop spans 15 amino acids. Trimming left V 0 bases short and J 4 bases short, with 11 bases between. Looked up from germline, CDR1 is SGDLS and CDR2 is YYNGEE.

Source material: peripheral blood. The chain combines TRBV9 with TRBJ2-1, with a tentative D call TRBD2 (5 bases). This sequence originates from a human donor in a cohort sampled during active COVID-19. CDR3 loop: CASSVGEGTYNEQFF. CDR3 DNA: TGTGCCAGCAGCGTAGGAGAGGGTACTTACAATGAGCAGTTCTTC.